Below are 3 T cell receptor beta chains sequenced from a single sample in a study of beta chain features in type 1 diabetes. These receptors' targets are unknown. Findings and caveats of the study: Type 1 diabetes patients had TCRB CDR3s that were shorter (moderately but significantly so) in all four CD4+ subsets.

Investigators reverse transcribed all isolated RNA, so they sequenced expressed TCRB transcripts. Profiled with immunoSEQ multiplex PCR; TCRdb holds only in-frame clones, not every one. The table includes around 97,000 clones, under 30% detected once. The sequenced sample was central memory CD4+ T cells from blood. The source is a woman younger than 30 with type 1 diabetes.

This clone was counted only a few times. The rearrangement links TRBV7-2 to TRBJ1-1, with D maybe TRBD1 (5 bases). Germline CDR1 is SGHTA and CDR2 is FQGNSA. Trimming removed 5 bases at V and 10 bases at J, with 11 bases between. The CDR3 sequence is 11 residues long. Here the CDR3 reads CASSRRGGAFF. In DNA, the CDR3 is TGTGCCAGCAGCCGGCGGGGGGGAGCTTTCTTT.

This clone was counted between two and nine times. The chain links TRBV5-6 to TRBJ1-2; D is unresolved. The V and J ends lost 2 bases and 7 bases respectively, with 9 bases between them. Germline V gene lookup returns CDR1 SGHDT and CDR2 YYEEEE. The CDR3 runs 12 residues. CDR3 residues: CASSFNSFGYTF. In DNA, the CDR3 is TGTGCCAGCAGCTTCAACAGTTTTGGCTACACCTTC.

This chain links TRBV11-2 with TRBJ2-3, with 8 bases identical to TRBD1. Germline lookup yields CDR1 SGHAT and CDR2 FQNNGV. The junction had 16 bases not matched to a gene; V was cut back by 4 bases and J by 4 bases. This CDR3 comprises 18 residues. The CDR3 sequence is CASSSFYVPRGHADTQYF. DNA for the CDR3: TGTGCCAGCAGCTCATTCTACGTACCCAGGGGGCATGCAGATACGCAGTATTTT.